The 18 T cell receptor beta chains in this list originate from one sample, sequenced in a study of blood T cell repertoires in COVID-19. Repertoires were generated with immunoSEQ multiplex PCR, while TCRdb's copy carries only in-frame clones and drops some. The data contain around 300,000 clones, around 90% of them seen just once; the ten biggest clones take up 2.2%. The sample taken for sequencing was peripheral blood. The receptors originated from a man between 45 and 60 years old with acute or convalescent COVID-19.

The chain uses TRBV10-3 and TRBJ1-6; 9 bases match TRBD1. Germline V gene sequence: CDR1 ENHRY, CDR2 SYGVKD. The trim removed 2 bases at V and 4 bases at J, leaving 0 bases unmatched. This CDR3 spans 15 amino acids. CDR3 amino acids: CAISEGQGYNSPLHF. The CDR3 DNA reads as TGTGCCATCAGTGAGGGACAGGGGTATAATTCACCCCTCCACTTT.

The V and J genes are TRBV7-9 and TRBJ2-5; TRBD2 aligns across 15 bases. The germline V gene has CDR1 SEHNR and CDR2 FQNEAQ (reference sequence). The J segment lost 5 bases and the V segment lost 5 bases, leaving 12 bases of the junction unmatched. The CDR3 length is 18 residues. For the CDR3, the DNA is TGTGCCAGCAGCACGGGACTAGCGGGGGGCCGGGGGTTGGAGACCCAGTACTTC. Protein sequence: CASSTGLAGGRGLETQYF.

The sample holds one count of this clone. The V call is TRBV9, the J call TRBJ1-3; D ambiguous. Trimming removed 4 bases from V and 2 bases from J, with 13 bases in between. This CDR3 region has 15 residues. In germline, CDR1 is SGDLS, CDR2 YYNGEE. CDR3 DNA sequence: TGTGCCAGCAGCCTGGGGAGTACCGCTGGAAACACCATATATTTT. Protein sequence: CASSLGSTAGNTIYF.

This clone was seen a handful of times. The rearrangement links TRBV3-1 (or the pseudogene TRBV3-2) to TRBJ2-1; D unclear. The CDR3 has 13 amino acids. V was cut by 5 bases and J by 5 bases, with 10 bases left in between. Germline lookup yields CDR1 LGHDT and CDR2 YNNKEL (reference sequence). CDR3 in amino acids: CASSWIEDNEQFF. The CDR3 DNA sequence: TGTGCCAGCAGCTGGATAGAGGACAATGAGCAGTTCTTC.

On this clone: This CDR3 is also generated by other DNA sequences in the sample. The chain uses TRBV12-3 or TRBV12-4 and TRBJ1-2; D is uncertain. The CDR3 has 11 amino acids. V lost 6 bases and J lost 4, with 6 bases in between. CDR3 nucleotides: TGTGCCAGCAGCCCTAGCTATGGCTACACCTTC. Protein: CASSPSYGYTF.

The rearrangement joins TRBV6-2 or TRBV6-3 to TRBJ2-3, with no clear D. V was cut by 0 bases and J by 4 bases, with 11 bases left in between. Germline loops: CDR1 MNHEY, CDR2 SVGEGT. The CDR3 length is 15 residues. The CDR3: CASSYSILVADTQYF. CDR3 sequence (DNA): TGTGCCAGCAGTTACTCGATATTAGTAGCAGATACGCAGTATTTT.

The chain links TRBV27 to TRBJ1-5; D gene ambiguous. CDR1 and CDR2 (germline): MNHEY, SMNVEV (reference sequence). The CDR3 runs 15 residues. Trimming stripped 3 bases from V and 2 bases from J, with 11 bases between. The CDR3 region is CASSFRGLGNQPQHF. CDR3 DNA: TGTGCCAGCAGTTTTCGGGGTTTGGGCAATCAGCCCCAGCATTTT.

V gene TRBV2 combines with J gene TRBJ1-6; D not certain. The CDR3 has 14 residues. In germline, CDR1 is SNHLY, CDR2 FYNNEI. Trimming removed 9 bases from V and 0 bases from J, with 9 bases in between. The CDR3 protein is CASRDSSYNSPLHF. Here the CDR3 DNA reads TGTGCCAGTCGAGATAGCTCCTATAATTCACCCCTCCACTTT.

The rearrangement uses TRBV11-3 and TRBJ1-1; tentatively, D is TRBD1 (6 bases). Germline V lookup: CDR1 SGHNT, CDR2 YENEEA. CDR3 size: 15 residues. Trimming removed 1 base at V and 5 bases at J, with 14 bases between. CDR3 sequence: CASSLAGGAGTEAFF. CDR3 in DNA: TGTGCCAGCAGCTTAGCGGGGGGGGCAGGAACTGAAGCTTTCTTT.

The rearrangement uses TRBV6-5 and TRBJ2-1; 10 positions match TRBD1. This CDR3 spans 15 amino acids. V gave up 2 bases and J gave up 5 bases; unmatched junction bases: 3. Germline CDR1 reads MNHEY; CDR2 reads SVGAGI. CDR3 in amino acids: CASSYRTGGNNEQFF. CDR3 DNA sequence: TGTGCCAGCAGTTACCGGACAGGGGGGAACAATGAGCAGTTCTTC.

V usage is TRBV30 and J usage is TRBJ1-5, with a tentative D call TRBD1 (6 bases). Trimming removed 0 bases from V and 2 bases from J, with 11 bases in between. The CDR3 runs 15 residues. The germline gives CDR1 GTSNPN, CDR2 SVGIG (reference sequence). The CDR3 sequence is CAWSVQQGGNQPQHF. The CDR3 DNA follows: TGTGCCTGGAGTGTACAACAGGGCGGCAATCAGCCCCAGCATTTT.

This clone counts as medium-sized. The rearrangement links TRBV5-6 to TRBJ2-4; TRBD2 might be the D (5 bases). This CDR3 is 16 amino acids long. The ends were cut back, 0 bases at V and 0 bases at J, with 10 bases in the middle. In germline, CDR1 is SGHDT, CDR2 YYEEEE. CDR3 protein: CASSLGTGIAKNIQYF. The CDR3 DNA reads TGTGCCAGCAGCTTGGGGACGGGAATAGCCAAAAACATTCAGTACTTC.

The chain combines TRBV12-5 with TRBJ1-5, with 7 bases identical to TRBD1. The V and J ends lost 7 bases and 7 bases, in that order; junction bases with no gene match: 10. Germline V gene data show CDR1 as LGHNT and CDR2 as FRNRAP. The CDR3 spans 14 residues. DNA for the CDR3: TGTGCTAGTGTCCCAGACAGGGAGAGACAGCCCCAGCATTTT. Amino acids: CASVPDRERQPQHF. The entire variable domain, with the rest obtained from reference TRBV12-5 and TRBJ1-5, is as follows: DARVTQTPRHKVTEMGQEVTMRCQPILGHNTVFWYRQTMMQGLELLAYFRNRAPLDDSGMPKDRFSAEMPDATLATLKIQPSEPRDSAVYFCASVPDRERQPQHFGDGTRLSIL.

The chain combines TRBV2 with TRBJ2-7, with D possibly matching TRBD1 (5 bases). Trimming stripped 6 bases from V and 3 bases from J, with 9 bases between. Germline V gene lookup returns CDR1 SNHLY and CDR2 FYNNEI. This CDR3 is built from 12 residues. The CDR3 bases are TGTGCCAGCAGACAACAGGTCTACGAGCAGTACTTC. Its protein product is CASRQQVYEQYF.

The CDR3 nucleotides are TGTGCCTGGAATCGGGGACAGAGGTCTTCACCCCTCCACTTT. Its translation: CAWNRGQRSSPLHF. This rearrangement joins TRBV30 to TRBJ1-6; TRBD1 agrees at 7 bases. Trimming removed 4 bases from V and 9 bases from J; junction bases left unmatched: 9. The CDR3 loop spans 14 amino acids. Germline V gene data show CDR1 as GTSNPN and CDR2 as SVGIG (reference sequence).

The CDR3 spells CASTTPGVLIYGYTF. In nucleotides, the CDR3 is TGTGCCAGCACCACCCCGGGGGTGTTAATCTATGGCTACACCTTC. The V gene is TRBV6-1, the J gene TRBJ1-2; perhaps TRBD1 as D (5 bases). V was pared by 7 bases and J by 4 bases, with 19 bases between. The CDR3 has 15 amino acids. Germline V gene lookup returns CDR1 MNHNS and CDR2 SASEGT.

The V call is TRBV27, the J call TRBJ1-1; TRBD1 matches 9 bases. The germline CDR1 and CDR2 sequences are MNHEY and SMNVEV (reference sequence). The J segment lost 6 bases and the V segment lost 5 bases, leaving 4 bases of the junction unmatched. This CDR3 is 13 amino acids long. As DNA, the CDR3 is TGTGCCAGCAGTGTACAGGGGGCGGCTGAAGCTTTCTTT. This encodes CASSVQGAAEAFF.

V usage is TRBV7-9 and J usage is TRBJ2-3; TRBD2 might be the D (5 bases). V shed 11 bases and J shed 11 bases, with 17 bases lying between them. The CDR3 is 11 amino acids. Germline lookup yields CDR1 SEHNR and CDR2 FQNEAQ (reference sequence). The CDR3 protein is CAGQLGSGQYF. The CDR3 nucleotides read TGTGCCGGGCAGTTGGGGAGCGGGCAGTATTTT.